Listed here are 22 T cell receptor beta chains from one sample, sequenced in a study of glioma-infiltrating T cells. Amplification of TCR alpha and beta CDR3 regions from RNA used iRepertoire nested multiplex PCR. TCRdb reprocessed the multiplex PCR reads via MiXCR and lists one record per CDR3 protein. The sample records some 120,000 distinct CDR3 sequences, roughly 25% being singletons. Sample: glioma tissue, nonneoplastic brain tissue, or PBMCs (not recorded which). The receptors here all came from a human donor with low-grade glioma or glioblastoma, undergoing nonglioma brain surgery, or in good health (not recorded which).

This clonotype was picked up many times. The chain has TRBV28 and TRBJ2-5, with 8 bases lining up with TRBD1. Germline CDR1 and CDR2: MDHEN and SYDVKM. Trimming removed 6 bases from V and 5 bases from J; junction bases left unmatched: 2. This CDR3 contains 12 residues. CDR3 sequence (DNA): TGTGCCAGCAGCAGACAGGGGGAGACCCAGTACTTC. Translated, it gives CASSRQGETQYF.

Many counts were recorded for this clonotype. The J gene is TRBJ2-3, the V gene TRBV12-3 or TRBV12-4; tentative D call: TRBD1 (5 bases). V dropped 5 bases and J dropped 2 bases, with 14 bases sitting between them. This CDR3 is built from 15 residues. The CDR3 sequence is CASSPRQKNTDTQYF. CDR3 nucleotide sequence: TGTGCCAGCAGTCCAAGACAGAAAAACACAGATACGCAGTATTTT.

Many counts were recorded for this clonotype. The chain recombines TRBV11-2 with TRBJ1-1; no firm D call. V dropped 0 bases and J dropped 1 base, with 9 bases sitting between them. Germline CDR1 reads SGHAT; CDR2 reads FQNNGV. The CDR3 consists of 15 residues. The CDR3 nucleotides read TGTGCCAGCAGCTTAGATGCCGGCTCGAACACTGAAGCTTTCTTT. Amino acid sequence: CASSLDAGSNTEAFF.

About this clonotype: A much larger clone differs from this one at a single base, so this may be a read error. The J gene is TRBJ2-7, the V gene TRBV27; 7 nucleotides agree with TRBD1. Germline lookup yields CDR1 MNHEY and CDR2 SMNVEV (reference sequence). This CDR3 region has 16 residues. V lost 5 bases to trimming and J lost 2 bases; unmatched junction nucleotides: 12. The chain's CDR3 is CASSPNPGTVPYEQYF. The CDR3 bases are TGTGCCAGCAGTCCCAATCCGGGGACAGTCCCCTACGAGCAGTACTTC.

As to this clonotype: Since a much larger clone is just one base distant, this may be a read error. J is TRBJ1-1 and V is TRBV12-3 or TRBV12-4; TRBD1 aligns across 7 bases. The CDR3 is made up of 15 amino acids. Trimming removed 6 bases from V and 3 bases from J; junction bases left unmatched: 10. This CDR3 is CASRWDSRMDTEAFF. In nucleotides, the CDR3 is TGTGCCAGCAGATGGGACAGCCGGATGGACACTGAAGCTTTCTTT.

This clonotype was detected many times. The chain carries TRBV29-1 and TRBJ2-3; D call uncertain. Germline V gives CDR1 SQVTM, CDR2 ANQGSEA. The CDR3 has 13 amino acids. Trimming removed 2 bases at V and 2 bases at J, with 8 bases between. The CDR3 here is CSVEPSNTDTQYF. The CDR3 nucleotides are TGCAGCGTTGAACCTTCTAACACAGATACGCAGTATTTT.

The chain employs TRBV12-3 or TRBV12-4 and TRBJ2-3; D is unclear. The CDR3 length is 12 residues. The V end lost 6 bases, the J end lost 5 bases, and 9 bases lay between the germline ends. CDR3 sequence (DNA): TGTGCCAGCAGACGTACTGTAGATACGCAGTATTTT. Translated: CASRRTVDTQYF.

This chain links TRBV12-3 or TRBV12-4 with TRBJ1-1, with 7 bases lining up with TRBD1. J lost 1 base, V lost 6 bases, and 11 bases had no gene match. The CDR3 length is 16 residues. The CDR3 DNA follows: TGTGCCAGCAGACAGGACAGGTTTAGCGAGAACACTGAAGCTTTCTTT. Protein product: CASRQDRFSENTEAFF.

This chain links TRBV29-1 with TRBJ2-7, with 11 positions matching TRBD1. The CDR3 is made up of 16 amino acids. V dropped 6 bases and J dropped 5; count of bases not matched to a gene: 15. From germline, CDR1 is SQVTM and CDR2 ANQGSEA. The CDR3 is CSVLKPGQGGSDEQYF. In DNA, the CDR3 is TGCAGCGTCCTGAAACCGGGACAGGGGGGAAGCGACGAGCAGTACTTC.

The chain links TRBV29-1 to TRBJ1-1; tentatively, D is TRBD1 (5 bases). CDR3 length: 13 amino acids. V was shortened by 6 bases and J by 3 bases, with 14 bases between the two germline ends. The V gene's germline CDR1 is SQVTM and CDR2 ANQGSEA. CDR3 nucleotide sequence: TGCAGCGTAGTTTCAGGGAGACACACTGAAGCTTTCTTT. As protein: CSVVSGRHTEAFF.

This clonotype was seen at least ten times. This chain connects TRBV28 to TRBJ1-2; tentative D call: TRBD1 (6 bases). Looked up from germline, CDR1 is MDHEN and CDR2 is SYDVKM. V lost 4 bases to trimming and J lost 4 bases, with 13 bases between them. The CDR3 has 14 amino acids. The CDR3 reads CASSSTGNPYGYTF. The CDR3 region has the DNA TGTGCCAGCAGTTCTACAGGGAATCCCTATGGCTACACCTTC.

This clonotype was counted between two and nine times. V gene TRBV9 combines with J gene TRBJ1-2; tentatively, D is TRBD1 (5 bases). The CDR3 has 14 amino acids. Trimming stripped 0 bases from V and 8 bases from J, with 14 bases between. The germline V gene has CDR1 SGDLS and CDR2 YYNGEE. The CDR3 reads CASSVAGDRGGYTF. CDR3 coding DNA: TGTGCCAGCAGCGTAGCGGGGGACCGGGGAGGCTACACCTTC.

This chain joins TRBV5-1 and TRBJ2-5, with 8 bases matching TRBD1. Per germline, CDR1 SGHRS and CDR2 YFSETQ. The CDR3 consists of 15 residues. The J segment lost 2 bases and the V segment lost 3 bases, leaving 6 bases of the junction unmatched. For the CDR3, the DNA is TGCGCCAGCAGCTATATCCAGGGGGCACAAGAGACCCAGTACTTC. This encodes CASSYIQGAQETQYF.

This clonotype was picked up many times. The V gene is TRBV4-3, the J gene TRBJ2-1; 15 bases fit TRBD2. The CDR3 contains 18 residues. Germline V gene sequence: CDR1 LGHNA, CDR2 YSLEER. V lost 4 bases to trimming and J lost 8 bases; unmatched junction nucleotides: 12. The CDR3 DNA is TGCGCCAGCAGCCGAGGGGTACCCGGACTAGCGGGAGGGGATGAGCAGTTCTTC. Amino acids: CASSRGVPGLAGGDEQFF.

The sample holds many counts of this clonotype. The V and J genes are TRBV6-1 and TRBJ2-1; 8 bases are shared with TRBD2. V shed 8 bases, J shed 4 bases, and the junction held 4 bases outside the gene matches. The CDR3 has 13 amino acids. The germline gives CDR1 MNHNS, CDR2 SASEGT. The CDR3 loop reads CASGAGVYNEQFF. The CDR3 DNA sequence: TGTGCCAGCGGAGCGGGGGTTTACAATGAGCAGTTCTTC.

This clonotype was recorded once. Germline is not matched at one junction end, which may reflect a read error. The V and J genes are TRBV27 and TRBJ2-5; D is possibly TRBD2 (7 bases). Germline V CDR1 and CDR2: MNHEY, SMNVEV (reference sequence). This CDR3 contains 13 residues. DNA of the CDR3: TGTGACAGCAGTCTTGGACTAGGGGGGACCCAGTACTTC. Its translation: CDSSLGLGGTQYF.

This sequence joins TRBV27 and TRBJ2-5; 7 bases align to TRBD2. Germline assignment: CDR1 MNHEY and CDR2 SMNVEV (reference sequence). V dropped 5 bases and J dropped 5; count of bases not matched to a gene: 20. The CDR3 is 18 residues long. The CDR3 sequence is CASSRGLTGGRFAETQYF. The CDR3 DNA follows: TGTGCCAGCAGTCGCGGACTAACGGGAGGACGATTCGCGGAGACCCAGTACTTC.

This clonotype was detected ten times or more. CDR3 sequence (DNA): TGTGCCAGCAGCTTACAGGGAGGGTACGAGCAGTACTTC. It is translated as CASSLQGGYEQYF. The chain joins TRBV5-8 to TRBJ2-7; D is perhaps TRBD2 (7 bases). Germline V lookup: CDR1 SGHTS, CDR2 YDEGEE. V was clipped by 2 bases and J by 4 bases, with 10 bases between them. The CDR3 extends over 13 amino acids.

This clonotype was observed at least ten times. The chain joins TRBV19 to TRBJ2-5; no clear D. CDR1 is LNHDA and CDR2 is SQIVND in the germline V gene (reference sequence). Between the trimmed V and J ends, which lost 3 bases and 5 bases, there was a span of 19 bases. CDR3 size: 16 residues. The CDR3 protein is CASSIRQSSVVETQYF. In DNA form, the CDR3 reads TGTGCCAGTAGTATTCGTCAATCATCAGTCGTCGAGACCCAGTACTTC.

Many counts were recorded for this clonotype. This chain uses TRBV20-1 with TRBJ2-7; 8 bases are a match to TRBD2. Germline V gene data show CDR1 as DFQATT and CDR2 as SNEGSKA (reference sequence). Trimming at V came to 0 bases and at J to 4 bases, leaving 2 bases not matched to a gene. This CDR3 comprises 13 residues. CDR3 bases: TGCAGTGCTAGAGATAGCGGGATTTACGAGCAGTACTTC. Translation: CSARDSGIYEQYF.

This clonotype was seen many times. The rearrangement uses TRBV7-2 and TRBJ1-4, with unresolved D. The CDR3 has 13 residues. Germline assignment: CDR1 SGHTA and CDR2 FQGNSA. Deletions cut 8 bases from V and 3 bases from J, with 10 bases between. Here the CDR3 DNA reads TGTGCCAGCGGCCTGGGCCCTAATGAAAAACTGTTTTTT. It yields the protein CASGLGPNEKLFF.

A word on this clonotype: At one boundary the junction diverges from the germline segment, which might be a read error. V usage is TRBV19 and J usage is TRBJ2-7, with 7 positions matching TRBD2. The CDR3 runs 14 residues. CDR1 is LNHDA, CDR2 SQIVND, per germline (reference sequence). The CDR3 bases are TGTGCCAGTAGTATGGGAGGGATTTCCTACGAGCTGTACTTC. Protein sequence: CASSMGGISYELYF.